This T cell receptor (beta chain) was profiled in a study of blood T cell repertoires in COVID-19. Study in general: Italy, Spain and the United States were the sources of the convalescent and acute COVID-19 samples.

The V gene's germline CDR1 is KGHSH and CDR2 LQKENI. The trim removed 1 base at V and 6 bases at J, leaving 16 bases unmatched. This CDR3 is 19 amino acids long. Original processing notes: Cell counts per sample came from amplifying reference gene primers. Clones were read by immunoSEQ multiplex PCR, and TCRdb kept only the in-frame ones, dropping some. Clone size and the V and J calls come from that table; the DNA yielded D and trimming. The top ten hold around 1.1% of the sample, which has around 99,000 clones, 80% to 90% seen once. Sequenced: peripheral blood. The chain is built from TRBV18 and TRBJ2-1; the match to TRBD2 covers 9 bases. The origin of this receptor is a human donor in a cohort sampled during active COVID-19. As DNA, the CDR3 is TGTGCCAGCTCACCACTAAATTCGCCCAGCGGGAGGTTAGGCAATGAGCAGTTCTTC. This translates into CASSPLNSPSGRLGNEQFF.